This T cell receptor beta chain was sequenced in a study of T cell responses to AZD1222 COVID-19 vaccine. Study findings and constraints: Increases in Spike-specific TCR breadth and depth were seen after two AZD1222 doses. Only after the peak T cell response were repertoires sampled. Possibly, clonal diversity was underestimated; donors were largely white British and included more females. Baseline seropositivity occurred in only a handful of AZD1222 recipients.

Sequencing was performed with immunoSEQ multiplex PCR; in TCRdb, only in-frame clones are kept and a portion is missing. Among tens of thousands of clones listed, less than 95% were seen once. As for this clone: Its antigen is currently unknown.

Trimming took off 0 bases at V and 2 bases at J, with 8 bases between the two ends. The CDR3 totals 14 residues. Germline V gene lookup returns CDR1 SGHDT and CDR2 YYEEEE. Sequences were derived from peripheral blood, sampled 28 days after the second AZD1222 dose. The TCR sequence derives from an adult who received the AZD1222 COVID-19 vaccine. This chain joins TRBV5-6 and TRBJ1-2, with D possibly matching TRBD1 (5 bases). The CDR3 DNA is TGTGCCAGCAGCTTGGTGCAGGGAAACTATGGCTACACCTTC. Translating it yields CASSLVQGNYGYTF.